The clone carrying this T cell receptor (beta chain) occurred once. Germline CDR1 is MDHEN and CDR2 is SYDVKM. Trimming left V 4 bases short and J 4 bases short, with 14 bases between. The CDR3 length is 15 residues. This sample was included in a study of blood T cell repertoires in COVID-19. Study context: The United States, Italy and Spain supplied acute and convalescent COVID-19 samples. Sample material is recorded as cDNA or gDNA derived from T cells, B-cell-depleted T cells, or PBMCs.

Assay used: immunoSEQ multiplex PCR; TCRdb lists only in-frame clones, some missing. Altogether more than 110,000 clones are present, approximately 78% being singletons, with the ten largest covering 3.5% to 5%. This receptor was identified in a woman of 80 years or more with acute or convalescent COVID-19. Sequencing input: peripheral blood. The V call is TRBV28, the J call TRBJ1-3; D is ambiguous. DNA of the CDR3: TGTGCCAGCAGTTCGGTAGAGGGAACAGGAAACACCATATATTTT. It translates to CASSSVEGTGNTIYF.